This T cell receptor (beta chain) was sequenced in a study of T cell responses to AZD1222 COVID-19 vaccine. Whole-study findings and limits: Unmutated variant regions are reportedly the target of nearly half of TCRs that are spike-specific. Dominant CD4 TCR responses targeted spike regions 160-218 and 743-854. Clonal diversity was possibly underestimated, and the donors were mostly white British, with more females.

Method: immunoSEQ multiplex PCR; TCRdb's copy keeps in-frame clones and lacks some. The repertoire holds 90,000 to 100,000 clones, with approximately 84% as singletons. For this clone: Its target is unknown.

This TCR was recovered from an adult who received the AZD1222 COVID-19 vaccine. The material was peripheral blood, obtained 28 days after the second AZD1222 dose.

CDR3 region: CASSTVGQGINYGYTF. The DNA for the CDR3 is TGTGCCAGTAGTACCGTTGGACAGGGTATCAACTATGGCTACACCTTC. The chain uses TRBV19 and TRBJ1-2; 8 bases map to TRBD1. J was trimmed by 2 bases and V by 4 bases; bases with no gene match: 9. Per the germline V gene, CDR1 is LNHDA and CDR2 is SQIVND (reference sequence). This CDR3 comprises 16 residues.